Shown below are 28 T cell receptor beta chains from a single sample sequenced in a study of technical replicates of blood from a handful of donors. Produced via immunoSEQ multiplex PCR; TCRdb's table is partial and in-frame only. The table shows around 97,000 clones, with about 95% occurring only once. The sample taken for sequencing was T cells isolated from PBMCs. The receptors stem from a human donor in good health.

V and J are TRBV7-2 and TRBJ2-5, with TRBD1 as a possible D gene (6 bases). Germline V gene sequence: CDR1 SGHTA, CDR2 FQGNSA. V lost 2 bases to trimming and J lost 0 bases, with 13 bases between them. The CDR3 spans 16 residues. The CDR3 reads CASSLLWGPYQETQYF. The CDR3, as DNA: TGTGCCAGCAGCTTACTATGGGGGCCGTACCAAGAGACCCAGTACTTC.

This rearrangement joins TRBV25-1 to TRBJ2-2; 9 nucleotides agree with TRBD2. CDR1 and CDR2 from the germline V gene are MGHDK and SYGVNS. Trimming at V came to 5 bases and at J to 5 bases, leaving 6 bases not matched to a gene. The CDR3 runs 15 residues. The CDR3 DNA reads TGTGCCAGCAGTTCCGGACTAGCGAGAACCGGGGAGCTGTTTTTT. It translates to CASSSGLARTGELFF.

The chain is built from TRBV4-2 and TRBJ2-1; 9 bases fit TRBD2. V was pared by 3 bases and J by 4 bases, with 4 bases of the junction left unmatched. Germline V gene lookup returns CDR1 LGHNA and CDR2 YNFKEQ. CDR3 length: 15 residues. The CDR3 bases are TGTGCCAGCAGCCAGCAGACTAGCGGTTACAATGAGCAGTTCTTC. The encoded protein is CASSQQTSGYNEQFF.

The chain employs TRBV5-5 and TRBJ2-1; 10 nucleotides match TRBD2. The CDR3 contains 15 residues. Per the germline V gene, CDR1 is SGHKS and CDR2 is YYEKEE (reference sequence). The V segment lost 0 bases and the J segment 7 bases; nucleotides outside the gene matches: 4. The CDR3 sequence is CASSLELAGVNEQFF. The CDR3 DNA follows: TGTGCCAGCAGCTTGGAGCTAGCGGGAGTGAATGAGCAGTTCTTC.

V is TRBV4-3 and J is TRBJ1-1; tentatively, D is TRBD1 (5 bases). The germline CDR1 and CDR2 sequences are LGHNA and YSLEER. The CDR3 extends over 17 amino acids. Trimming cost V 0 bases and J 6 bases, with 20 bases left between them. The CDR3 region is CASSQDRRGKGWAEAFF. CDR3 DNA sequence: TGCGCCAGCAGCCAAGATCGGAGGGGAAAGGGGTGGGCTGAAGCTTTCTTT.

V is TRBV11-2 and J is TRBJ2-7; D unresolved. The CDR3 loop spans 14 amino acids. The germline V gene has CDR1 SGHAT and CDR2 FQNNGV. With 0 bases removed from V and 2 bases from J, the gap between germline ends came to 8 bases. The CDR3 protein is CASSLDTGPYEQYF. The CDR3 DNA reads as TGTGCCAGCAGCTTAGATACGGGTCCCTACGAGCAGTACTTC.

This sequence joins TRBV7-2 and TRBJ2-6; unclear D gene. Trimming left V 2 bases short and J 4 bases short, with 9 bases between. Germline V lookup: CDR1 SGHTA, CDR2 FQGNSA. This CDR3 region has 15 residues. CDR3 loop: CASSLSVSGANVLTF. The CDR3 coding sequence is TGTGCCAGCAGCTTATCAGTCTCGGGGGCCAACGTCCTGACTTTC.

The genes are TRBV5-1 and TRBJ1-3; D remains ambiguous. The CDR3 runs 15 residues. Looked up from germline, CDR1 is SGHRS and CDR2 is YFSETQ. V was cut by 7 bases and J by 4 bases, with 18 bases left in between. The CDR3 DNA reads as TGCGCCAGCGGCAGCGGCGGCCAAGGAGGAAACACCATATATTTT. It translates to CASGSGGQGGNTIYF.

CDR3 bases: TGTGCCAGCAGCTTCCGGCAGGGAATCTCTTATGGCTACACCTTC. Protein sequence: CASSFRQGISYGYTF. The chain links TRBV5-8 to TRBJ1-2; tentatively, D is TRBD1 (5 bases). Germline V gene lookup returns CDR1 SGHTS and CDR2 YDEGEE. The CDR3 loop spans 15 amino acids. With 2 bases removed from V and 5 bases from J, the gap between germline ends came to 16 bases.

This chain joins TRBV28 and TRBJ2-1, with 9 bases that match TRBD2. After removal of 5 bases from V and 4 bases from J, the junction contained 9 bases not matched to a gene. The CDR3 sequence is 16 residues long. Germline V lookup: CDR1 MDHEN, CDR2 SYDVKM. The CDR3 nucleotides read TGTGCCAGCAGTCCGGAGCGGGAGGACTCGTACAATGAGCAGTTCTTC. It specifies CASSPEREDSYNEQFF.

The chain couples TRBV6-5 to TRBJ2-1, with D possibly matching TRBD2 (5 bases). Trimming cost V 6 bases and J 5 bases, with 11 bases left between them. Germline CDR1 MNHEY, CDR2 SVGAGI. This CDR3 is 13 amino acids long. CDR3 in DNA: TGTGCCAGCAGCCCAGGTAGCGACAATGAGCAGTTCTTC. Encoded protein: CASSPGSDNEQFF.

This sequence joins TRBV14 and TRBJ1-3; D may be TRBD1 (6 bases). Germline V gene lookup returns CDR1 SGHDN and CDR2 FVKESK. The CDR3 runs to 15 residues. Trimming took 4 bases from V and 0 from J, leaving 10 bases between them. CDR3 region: CASSRTVFSGNTIYF. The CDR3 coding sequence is TGTGCCAGCAGCCGGACAGTTTTCTCTGGAAACACCATATATTTT.

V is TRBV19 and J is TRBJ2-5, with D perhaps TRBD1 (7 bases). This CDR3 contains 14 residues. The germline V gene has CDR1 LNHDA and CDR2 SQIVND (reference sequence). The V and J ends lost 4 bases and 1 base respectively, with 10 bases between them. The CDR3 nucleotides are TGTGCCAGTAGTAGGAGGGGGCCCCAAGAGACCCAGTACTTC. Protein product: CASSRRGPQETQYF.

The CDR3 coding sequence is TGTGCCAGCAGCCTCCGCGGAGGGCGGGCAGATACGCAGTATTTT. Translating it yields CASSLRGGRADTQYF. The chain carries TRBV11-2 and TRBJ2-3; TRBD2 might be the D (6 bases). This CDR3 is 15 amino acids long. V was shortened by 5 bases and J by 4 bases, with 16 bases between the two germline ends. Germline loops: CDR1 SGHAT, CDR2 FQNNGV.

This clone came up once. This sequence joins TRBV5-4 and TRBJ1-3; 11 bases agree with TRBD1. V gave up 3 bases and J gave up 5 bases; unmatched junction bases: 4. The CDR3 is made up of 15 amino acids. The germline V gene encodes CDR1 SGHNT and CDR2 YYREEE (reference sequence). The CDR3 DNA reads TGTGCCAGCAGCTCTGGACAGGGGGCAAGAAACACCATATATTTT. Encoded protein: CASSSGQGARNTIYF.

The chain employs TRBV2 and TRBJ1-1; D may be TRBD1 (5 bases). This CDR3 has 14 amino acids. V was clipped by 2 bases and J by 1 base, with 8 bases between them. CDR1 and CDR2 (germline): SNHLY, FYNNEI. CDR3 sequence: CASSESGGNTEAFF. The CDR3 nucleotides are TGTGCCAGCAGTGAATCGGGGGGGAACACTGAAGCTTTCTTT.

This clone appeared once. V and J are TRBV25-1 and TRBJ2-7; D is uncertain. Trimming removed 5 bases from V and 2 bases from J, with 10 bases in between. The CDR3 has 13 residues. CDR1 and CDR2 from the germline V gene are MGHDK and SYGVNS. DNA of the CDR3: TGTGCCAGCAGTTGGTACGGAGCCTACGAGCAGTACTTC. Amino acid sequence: CASSWYGAYEQYF.

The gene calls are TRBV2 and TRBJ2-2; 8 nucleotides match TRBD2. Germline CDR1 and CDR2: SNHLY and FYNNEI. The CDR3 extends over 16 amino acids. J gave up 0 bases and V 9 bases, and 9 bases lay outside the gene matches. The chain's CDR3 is CASSGTRESNTGELFF. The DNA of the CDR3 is TGTGCCAGTAGCGGGACTAGGGAATCGAACACCGGGGAGCTGTTTTTT.

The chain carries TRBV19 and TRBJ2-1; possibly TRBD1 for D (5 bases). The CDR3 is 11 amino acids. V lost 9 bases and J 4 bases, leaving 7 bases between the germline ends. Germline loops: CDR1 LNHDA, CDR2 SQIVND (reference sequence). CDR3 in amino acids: CARTVYNEQFF. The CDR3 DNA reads TGTGCCAGGACAGTTTACAATGAGCAGTTCTTC.

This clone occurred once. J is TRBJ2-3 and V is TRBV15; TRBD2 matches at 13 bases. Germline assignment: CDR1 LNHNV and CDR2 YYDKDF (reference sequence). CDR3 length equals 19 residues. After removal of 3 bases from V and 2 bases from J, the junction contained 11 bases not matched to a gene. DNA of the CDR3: TGTGCCACCAGCAGCGGGGGACTAGCGGGACCGCCGTCCACAGATACGCAGTATTTT. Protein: CATSSGGLAGPPSTDTQYF.

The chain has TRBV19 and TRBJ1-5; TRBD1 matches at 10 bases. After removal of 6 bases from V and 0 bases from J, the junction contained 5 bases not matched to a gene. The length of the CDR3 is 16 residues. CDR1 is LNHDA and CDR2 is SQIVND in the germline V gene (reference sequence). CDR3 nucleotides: TGTGCCAGTAGATCGACAGGGGGCGTTAGCAATCAGCCCCAGCATTTT. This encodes CASRSTGGVSNQPQHF. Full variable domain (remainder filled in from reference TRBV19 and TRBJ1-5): DGGITQSPKYLFRKEGQNVTLSCEQNLNHDAMYWYRQDPGQGLRLIYYSQIVNDFQKGDIAEGYSVSREKKESFPLTVTSAQKNPTAFYLCASRSTGGVSNQPQHFGDGTRLSIL.

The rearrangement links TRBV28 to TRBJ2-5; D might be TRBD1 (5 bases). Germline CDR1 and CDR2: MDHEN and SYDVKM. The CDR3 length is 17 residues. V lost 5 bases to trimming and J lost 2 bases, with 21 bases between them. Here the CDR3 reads CASSLPSAGNSQETQYF. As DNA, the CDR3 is TGTGCCAGCAGTCTACCCTCGGCAGGGAACTCGCAAGAGACCCAGTACTTC.

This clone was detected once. CDR3 amino acids: CASSLGTGKNYGYTF. As DNA, the CDR3 is TGCGCCAGCAGCTTAGGGACAGGAAAAAACTATGGCTACACCTTC. This sequence joins TRBV5-1 and TRBJ1-2; 8 bases align to TRBD1. The CDR3 has 15 residues. The junction had 5 bases not matched to a gene; V was cut back by 2 bases and J by 2 bases. Germline V gene lookup returns CDR1 SGHRS and CDR2 YFSETQ.

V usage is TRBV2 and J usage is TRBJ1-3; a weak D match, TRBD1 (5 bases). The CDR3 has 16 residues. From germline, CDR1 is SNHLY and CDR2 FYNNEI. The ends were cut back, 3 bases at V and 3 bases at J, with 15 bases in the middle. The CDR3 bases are TGTGCCAGCAGTGACAGGGTCGCCTTATATGGAAACACCATATATTTT. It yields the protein CASSDRVALYGNTIYF. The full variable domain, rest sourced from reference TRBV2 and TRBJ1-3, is EPEVTQTPSHQVTQMGQEVILRCVPISNHLYFYWYRQILGQKVEFLVSFYNNEISEKSEIFDDQFSVERPDGSNFTLKIRSTKLEDSAMYFCASSDRVALYGNTIYFGEGSWLTVV.

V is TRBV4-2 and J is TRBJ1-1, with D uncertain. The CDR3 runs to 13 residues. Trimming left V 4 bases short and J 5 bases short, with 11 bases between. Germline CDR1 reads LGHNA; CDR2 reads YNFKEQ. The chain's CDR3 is CASSPYPGTEAFF. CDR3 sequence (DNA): TGTGCCAGCAGCCCGTACCCCGGGACTGAAGCTTTCTTT.

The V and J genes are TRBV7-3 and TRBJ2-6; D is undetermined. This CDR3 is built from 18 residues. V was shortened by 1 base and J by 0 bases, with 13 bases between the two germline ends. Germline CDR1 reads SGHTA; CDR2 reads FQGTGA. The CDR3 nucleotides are TGTGCCAGCAGCTTAAACCCCTTCAAGAGCTCTGGGGCCAACGTCCTGACTTTC. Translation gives CASSLNPFKSSGANVLTF.

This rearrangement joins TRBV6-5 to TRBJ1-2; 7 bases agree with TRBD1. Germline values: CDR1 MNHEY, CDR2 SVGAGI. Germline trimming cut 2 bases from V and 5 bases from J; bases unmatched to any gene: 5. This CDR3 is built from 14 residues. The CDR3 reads CASSYRRGPYGYTF. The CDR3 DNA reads TGTGCCAGCAGTTACCGGAGGGGGCCATATGGCTACACCTTC.

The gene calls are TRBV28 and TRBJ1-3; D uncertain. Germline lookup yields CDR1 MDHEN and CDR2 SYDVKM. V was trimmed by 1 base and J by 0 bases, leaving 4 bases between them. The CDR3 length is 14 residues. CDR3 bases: TGTGCCAGCAGTTTATCCTTCTCTGGAAACACCATATATTTT. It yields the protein CASSLSFSGNTIYF.